This TCR beta chain was sequenced in a study of T cell clusters in autoimmune cytopenias. Whole-study findings and limits: No cluster-lack signature appeared between secondary cytopenia and chronic lymphocytic leukemia patients, apparently due to lymphoma masking. Compared with active autoimmune hepatitis patients, healthy donors showed approximately 3-fold more exclusive TRB clusters. TRB repertoire shifts in secondary cytopenia and chronic lymphocytic leukemia mostly reflected lymphoma, not autoimmunity.

The CDR3 is 18 residues long. Per the germline V gene, CDR1 is GTSNPN and CDR2 is SVGIG (reference sequence). Some 38,000 genome equivalents of blood DNA were amplified for TRB. TRB was amplified by touch-down multiplex PCR, primer pools A and B combined. One entry per CDR3 protein, without DNA, is what TCRdb gives after re-calling the multiplex PCR reads. This table holds more than 4,500 distinct CDR3 sequences. Details on this clonotype: Its antigen is still unknown.

The V and J genes are TRBV30 and TRBJ2-3; TCRdb proposes TRBD2, but this gene call is untestable without DNA. Sequenced material: peripheral blood. The sequence derives from a human donor with an autoimmune cytopenia or autoimmune hepatitis (not recorded which). CDR3 sequence: CASSGLAGAFGVTDTQYF.